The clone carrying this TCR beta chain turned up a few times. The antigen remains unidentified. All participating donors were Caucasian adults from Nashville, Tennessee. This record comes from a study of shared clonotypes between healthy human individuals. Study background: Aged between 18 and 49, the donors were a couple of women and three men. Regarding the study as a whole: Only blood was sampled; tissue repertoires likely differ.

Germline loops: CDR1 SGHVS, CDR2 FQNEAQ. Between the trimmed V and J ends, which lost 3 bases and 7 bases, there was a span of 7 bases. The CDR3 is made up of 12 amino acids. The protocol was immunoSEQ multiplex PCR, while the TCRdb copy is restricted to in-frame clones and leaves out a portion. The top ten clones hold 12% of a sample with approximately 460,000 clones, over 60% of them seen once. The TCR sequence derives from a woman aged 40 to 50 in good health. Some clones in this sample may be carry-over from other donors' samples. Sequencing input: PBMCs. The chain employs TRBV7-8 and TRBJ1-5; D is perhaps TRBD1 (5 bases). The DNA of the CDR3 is TGTGCCAGCAGCTTCGGGGGGCAGCCCCAGCATTTT. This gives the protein CASSFGGQPQHF.